The rows below give T cell receptor beta chains drawn from one sample of a study of T-cell reconstitution after alpha-beta-depleted transplantation in children. Each CDR3 protein gets one entry after TCRdb re-called the PCR reads with MiXCR. The sample holds hundreds of thousands of distinct CDR3 sequences, about 15% seen once. The sample was PBMCs, mostly from graft donor cells, taken 360 days after TCRalphabeta/CD19-depleted stem cell transplant. The source is a male patient younger than 18 who had a stem cell transplant for acute lymphoblastic leukemia, so the T cells may come from the graft donor. The CDR3 runs from the conserved cysteine through the conserved F or W. D genes are given only for firm matches.

j_call: TRBJ2-3
v_call: TRBV4-1
d_call: -
cdr3_aa: CASSQSPRVDTQYF

j_call: TRBJ1-5
v_call: TRBV20-1
d_call: -
cdr3_aa: CSASTGRVNQPQHF

j_call: TRBJ2-1
v_call: TRBV20-1
d_call: TRBD2
cdr3_aa: CSAEGGKAGGEQFF

j_call: TRBJ2-7
v_call: TRBV27
d_call: TRBD2
cdr3_aa: CASSPRIGLAEYEQYF

j_call: TRBJ1-2
v_call: TRBV11-2
d_call: TRBD1
cdr3_aa: CASSLVTGDYGYTF

j_call: TRBJ2-1
v_call: TRBV4-1
d_call: -
cdr3_aa: CASSRNNLAGEQFF

j_call: TRBJ1-2
v_call: TRBV20-1
d_call: -
cdr3_aa: CSAPDSLRANYGYTF

j_call: TRBJ1-1
v_call: TRBV5-1
d_call: -
cdr3_aa: CASSLVRNIMNTEAFF

j_call: TRBJ2-5
v_call: TRBV29-1
d_call: TRBD1
cdr3_aa: CSVADDRETSLWETQYF

j_call: TRBJ2-5
v_call: TRBV3-1
d_call: -
cdr3_aa: CASSLRAGSKETQYF

j_call: TRBJ1-1
v_call: TRBV5-1
d_call: -
cdr3_aa: CASSLVVGASNTEAFF

j_call: TRBJ2-1
v_call: TRBV29-1
d_call: TRBD2
cdr3_aa: CSVVGLAYNEQFF

j_call: TRBJ1-2
v_call: TRBV29-1
d_call: -
cdr3_aa: CSVPGGGYTF

j_call: TRBJ1-5
v_call: TRBV19
d_call: -
cdr3_aa: CASSDTGDGSEPQHF

j_call: TRBJ2-5
v_call: TRBV27
d_call: -
cdr3_aa: CASRKGRSFQETQYF

j_call: TRBJ2-2
v_call: TRBV5-1
d_call: -
cdr3_aa: CASSSRTDSTGELFF

j_call: TRBJ2-5
v_call: TRBV7-8
d_call: TRBD2
cdr3_aa: CASSRPPGTSGQETQYF

j_call: TRBJ2-1
v_call: TRBV5-1
d_call: TRBD2
cdr3_aa: CASSPGFLAGGNNEQFF

j_call: TRBJ1-5
v_call: TRBV19
d_call: -
cdr3_aa: CASSIDPRGNQPQHF

j_call: TRBJ2-7
v_call: TRBV6-2/TRBV6-3
d_call: TRBD2
cdr3_aa: CASSYRGLAGVFPPSYEQYF

j_call: TRBJ2-3
v_call: TRBV24-1
d_call: -
cdr3_aa: CATSVGDTQYF

j_call: TRBJ2-1
v_call: TRBV20-1
d_call: TRBD2
cdr3_aa: CSARGPSGRALGDYNEQFF

j_call: TRBJ1-1
v_call: TRBV2
d_call: -
cdr3_aa: CASSAAANTEAFF

j_call: TRBJ2-1
v_call: TRBV20-1
d_call: -
cdr3_aa: CSARVVGVYNEQFF

j_call: TRBJ2-7
v_call: TRBV12-3/TRBV12-4
d_call: TRBD1
cdr3_aa: CASSLPRGLHEQYF

j_call: TRBJ2-7
v_call: TRBV7-2
d_call: TRBD2
cdr3_aa: CASSKRFFLSWASGSYEQYF

j_call: TRBJ2-7
v_call: TRBV7-3
d_call: -
cdr3_aa: CASRREGDYEQYF

j_call: TRBJ2-7
v_call: TRBV5-5
d_call: TRBD1
cdr3_aa: CASSLGLGYWTGGYEQYF

j_call: TRBJ2-3
v_call: TRBV15
d_call: -
cdr3_aa: CATSSSTHRVFTDTQYF

j_call: TRBJ2-1
v_call: TRBV9
d_call: TRBD2
cdr3_aa: CASSVGLALPYNEQFF

j_call: TRBJ2-7
v_call: TRBV10-2
d_call: -
cdr3_aa: CASRGHSYEQYF

j_call: TRBJ2-3
v_call: TRBV7-3
d_call: -
cdr3_aa: CASSLNPRDVASTDTQYF

j_call: TRBJ1-4
v_call: TRBV4-1
d_call: -
cdr3_aa: CASSQRGVTEKLFF

j_call: TRBJ2-7
v_call: TRBV7-2
d_call: -
cdr3_aa: CASSLQGIEQYF

j_call: TRBJ2-1
v_call: TRBV5-1
d_call: -
cdr3_aa: CASSFTGGGNEQFF

j_call: TRBJ2-7
v_call: TRBV6-2/TRBV6-3
d_call: -
cdr3_aa: CASSSSERVNEQYF

j_call: TRBJ2-7
v_call: TRBV7-3
d_call: -
cdr3_aa: CASSFDAGKRYEQYF

j_call: TRBJ2-1
v_call: TRBV6-1
d_call: TRBD2
cdr3_aa: CASRGGSSNEQFF

j_call: TRBJ2-7
v_call: TRBV4-1
d_call: -
cdr3_aa: CASSHGGVSYEQYF

j_call: TRBJ2-1
v_call: TRBV5-6
d_call: -
cdr3_aa: CASSLGPTLNNEQFF

j_call: TRBJ2-7
v_call: TRBV3-1
d_call: -
cdr3_aa: CASSQVRGKYEQYF

j_call: TRBJ2-1
v_call: TRBV4-2
d_call: TRBD1
cdr3_aa: CASSQDTGTGVYNEQFF

j_call: TRBJ1-3
v_call: TRBV27
d_call: -
cdr3_aa: CASRSGASIYGNTIYF

j_call: TRBJ2-5
v_call: TRBV12-5
d_call: -
cdr3_aa: CASGFGWETQYF

j_call: TRBJ2-2
v_call: TRBV24-1
d_call: TRBD2
cdr3_aa: CATSDGLAGYIGELFF

j_call: TRBJ2-3
v_call: TRBV5-1
d_call: TRBD2
cdr3_aa: CASSARLAGVDTQYF

j_call: TRBJ1-1
v_call: TRBV14
d_call: TRBD1
cdr3_aa: CASGPRTGGNTEAFF